The clone carrying this T cell receptor beta chain showed up just a few times. iRepertoire HTBI primers and Arm-PCR of CDR3 regions built TCR beta libraries. Authors' analysis steps: Detected in the samples were 55 to 65 TRBV and about 15 TRBJ segments. TCRdb called the multiplex PCR reads again in MiXCR, with one record for every CDR3 protein. TCRdb, not the original authors, processed these V and J calls. In the table there are roughly 430,000 distinct CDR3 sequences, about a sixth of which are singletons. This sample stems from a study of regulatory T cells in long-lasting Graves disease. Time point: newly diagnosed GD, antithyroid drugs for less than 3 months. The TCR library was made from RNA extracted from PBMCs. V was pared by 7 bases and J by 3 bases, with 9 bases between. CDR3 length: 13 amino acids. The germline V gene has CDR1 LNHDA and CDR2 SQIVND (reference sequence). This same sample was also part of a study on T cells in Graves' hyperthyroidism and ophthalmopathy.

The sequence derives from a woman aged 30 to 39 with Graves disease. This specimen consisted of peripheral blood mononuclear cells (PBMCs), obtained at new diagnosis, from a patient treated with antithyroid drugs. V and J are TRBV19 and TRBJ2-2; D remains unclear. CDR3 in DNA: TGTGCCAGTAATAGAGCCGACACCGGGGAGCTGTTTTTT. This encodes CASNRADTGELFF.